These 27 T cell receptor beta chains originate from one sample sequenced in a study of beta chain features in type 1 diabetes (dated by TCRdb to 2016 to 2018). Findings and caveats that apply to the study as a whole: In all four CD4+ subsets, TCRB CDR3 length was moderately but significantly shorter in type 1 diabetes patients.

Library preparation employed the immunoSEQ multiplex PCR assay. All of the isolated RNA was reverse transcribed with the High Capacity cDNA Reverse Transcription Kit, so expressed TCRB transcripts were sequenced. Drawn from immuneACCESS, this table holds only the in-frame rearrangements with V and J called that TCRdb kept. Clones are partly lost; checked studies trace under half to an unresolved V gene and leave the rest unexplained. The sample table contains some 290,000 clones; only one count was recorded for roughly an eighth of them. 0.017% of the sample lies in the top ten. These TCRs' antigens remain unknown. The material sequenced was naive CD4+ T cells from blood. The cell subset or site label, as the study defines it: true naive CD4+ T cells. These receptors were taken from a young man with type 1 diabetes.

This clone occurred a few times. This chain uses TRBV13 with TRBJ2-7; D remains ambiguous. Germline assignment: CDR1 PRHDT and CDR2 FYEKMQ (reference sequence). This CDR3 comprises 12 residues. V was cut by 5 bases and J by 2 bases, with 7 bases left in between. CDR3 loop: CASSHGAYEQYF. The CDR3 DNA reads TGTGCCAGCAGCCACGGAGCCTACGAGCAGTACTTC.

The chain couples TRBV29-1 to TRBJ1-1, with 8 bases lining up with TRBD1. Germline loops: CDR1 SQVTM, CDR2 ANQGSEA. The CDR3 runs to 14 residues. V was clipped by 6 bases and J by 3 bases; unmatched bases: 9. The CDR3 region is CSVRAWGQDTEAFF. DNA of the CDR3: TGCAGCGTGAGGGCATGGGGACAGGACACTGAAGCTTTCTTT.

This clone has a handful of counts. This chain uses TRBV28 with TRBJ2-5; 14 nucleotides agree with TRBD2. Germline V gene lookup returns CDR1 MDHEN and CDR2 SYDVKM. Losses at the gene ends were 3 bases for V and 13 bases for J; bases not matched to a gene: 13. The CDR3 contains 16 residues. The CDR3 bases are TGTGCCAGCAGTTTGGCCGGGACTAGCGGGAGTGATCTGGCGTACTTC. It yields the protein CASSLAGTSGSDLAYF. The full variable domain, in which reference TRBV28 and TRBJ2-5 provide the parts outside the CDR3, is DVKVTQSSRYLVKRTGEKVFLECVQDMDHENMFWYRQDPGLGLRLIYFSYDVKMKEKGDIPEGYSVSREKKERFSLILESASTNQTSMYLCASSLAGTSGSDLAYFGPGTRLLVL.

This clone was counted a few times. V is TRBV19 and J is TRBJ1-1; D remains ambiguous. Deletions cut 4 bases from V and 4 bases from J, with 16 bases between. Germline V lookup: CDR1 LNHDA, CDR2 SQIVND (reference sequence). This CDR3 region has 15 residues. CDR3 loop: CASSSPVRYGTEAFF. CDR3 DNA: TGTGCCAGTAGTAGCCCGGTGAGATACGGCACTGAAGCTTTCTTT.

CDR3 nucleotide sequence: TGTGCCAGTAGGACGGGGGTGACCGGGGAGCTGTTTTTT. Its protein is CASRTGVTGELFF. The chain combines TRBV19 with TRBJ2-2; D possibly corresponds to TRBD2 (6 bases). CDR3 length: 13 amino acids. The V and J ends lost 6 bases and 5 bases respectively, with 10 bases between them. From germline, CDR1 is LNHDA and CDR2 SQIVND (reference sequence).

The V call is TRBV27, the J call TRBJ2-7, with 9 bases that match TRBD1. The germline gives CDR1 MNHEY, CDR2 SMNVEV (reference sequence). This CDR3 is 15 amino acids long. Trimming at V came to 6 bases and at J to 5 bases, leaving 11 bases not matched to a gene. CDR3 DNA: TGTGCCAGCAGAGGACAGGGGCTGGGTACGAACGAGCAGTACTTC. It translates to CASRGQGLGTNEQYF.

The rearrangement uses TRBV29-1 and TRBJ2-7, with TRBD2 matching over 11 bases. J gave up 6 bases and V 4 bases, and 8 bases lay outside the gene matches. This CDR3 has 14 residues. Germline V gene data show CDR1 as SQVTM and CDR2 as ANQGSEA. This CDR3 is CSVVSLAGAGEQYF. CDR3 nucleotide sequence: TGCAGCGTTGTATCACTAGCGGGAGCGGGCGAGCAGTACTTC.

The chain couples TRBV4-2 to TRBJ2-7; TRBD2 matches at 9 bases. The CDR3 consists of 17 residues. CDR1 is LGHNA and CDR2 is YNFKEQ in the germline V gene. Unmatched junction bases numbered 10, after V lost 0 bases and J lost 4 bases. The CDR3 is CASSQDLTSGKSYEQYF. CDR3 sequence (DNA): TGTGCCAGCAGCCAAGATTTGACTAGCGGAAAGAGTTACGAGCAGTACTTC.

The chain recombines TRBV19 with TRBJ2-6, with D perhaps matching TRBD2 (5 bases). The CDR3 has 15 residues. V gave up 1 base and J gave up 2 bases, with 6 bases separating them. Per the germline V gene, CDR1 is LNHDA and CDR2 is SQIVND (reference sequence). This CDR3 is CASSIAGTGANVLTF. The DNA for the CDR3 is TGTGCCAGTAGTATAGCGGGGACTGGGGCCAACGTCCTGACTTTC.

This clone was detected once. The chain is built from TRBV7-8 and TRBJ2-6; TRBD1 matches 7 bases. The CDR3 is made up of 15 amino acids. Germline loops: CDR1 SGHVS, CDR2 FQNEAQ. Trimming cost V 3 bases and J 4 bases; bases outside gene matches: 3. This CDR3 reads CASSFTGDGANVLTF. CDR3 DNA: TGTGCCAGCAGCTTTACAGGGGACGGGGCCAACGTCCTGACTTTC.

J is TRBJ2-6 and V is TRBV28; 9 bases match TRBD1. The trim removed 6 bases at V and 1 base at J, leaving 7 bases unmatched. Germline CDR1 reads MDHEN; CDR2 reads SYDVKM. The CDR3 runs 17 residues. For the CDR3, the DNA is TGTGCCAGCAGGCCACAGGGGGCGCAATCTGGGGCCAACGTCCTGACTTTC. Residues: CASRPQGAQSGANVLTF.

This clone turned up a few times. The germline gene is not matched at one end of the junction; a read error may be the cause. The chain carries TRBV30 and TRBJ1-3, with D unresolved. Per the germline V gene, CDR1 is GTSNPN and CDR2 is SVGIG (reference sequence). The CDR3 spans 11 residues. CDR3 nucleotides: TGTGCCTGGAGTGTACTTGGCAGACGGGTCTTT. This sequence encodes CAWSVLGRRVF.

This rearrangement joins TRBV4-2 to TRBJ2-6; the match to TRBD1 covers 7 bases. Trimming removed 4 bases from V and 4 bases from J; junction bases left unmatched: 10. The CDR3 is 17 residues long. Per the germline V gene, CDR1 is LGHNA and CDR2 is YNFKEQ. The CDR3 protein is CASSLGDRVAGANVLTF. CDR3 nucleotides: TGTGCCAGCAGCCTTGGAGACAGGGTGGCCGGGGCCAACGTCCTGACTTTC.

The CDR3 DNA follows: TGTGCCAGCAGCAAGGACAGGGGGTCAGAGACCCAGTACTTC. Protein: CASSKDRGSETQYF. The chain links TRBV7-3 to TRBJ2-5; TRBD1 matches 10 bases. Per the germline V gene, CDR1 is SGHTA and CDR2 is FQGTGA. This CDR3 contains 14 residues. V trimming: 5 bases; J trimming: 4 bases; junction bases outside the gene matches: 4.

In DNA form, the CDR3 reads TGTGCCAGCAGCCCACCTGCGGGGCGGGCGGGTGCCTACGAGCAGTACTTC. It encodes CASSPPAGRAGAYEQYF. V gene TRBV14 combines with J gene TRBJ2-7; a possible D gene is TRBD2 (6 bases). The germline gives CDR1 SGHDN, CDR2 FVKESK. The CDR3 runs 17 residues. Trimming pared 4 bases from V and 2 bases from J, leaving 21 bases between.

The rearrangement uses TRBV6-1 and TRBJ2-5, with 12 bases lining up with TRBD1. V was clipped by 5 bases and J by 4 bases; unmatched bases: 5. Germline lookup yields CDR1 MNHNS and CDR2 SASEGT. This CDR3 comprises 15 residues. CDR3 coding DNA: TGTGCCAGCAGTCAACCGGGACAGGGGGCAGAGACCCAGTACTTC. Translation gives CASSQPGQGAETQYF.

This clone was counted only a few times. This chain uses TRBV27 with TRBJ1-2; TRBD1 matches at 7 bases. V lost 2 bases to trimming and J lost 4 bases; unmatched junction nucleotides: 7. CDR3 length: 15 residues. Germline V gene data show CDR1 as MNHEY and CDR2 as SMNVEV (reference sequence). Here the CDR3 reads CASSLLSSGGYGYTF. As DNA, the CDR3 is TGTGCCAGCAGTTTACTAAGTTCAGGGGGCTATGGCTACACCTTC.

This clone was seen more than once but under ten times. The rearrangement links TRBV25-1 to TRBJ1-2; TRBD1 matches at 9 bases. CDR3 length equals 15 residues. Germline V lookup: CDR1 MGHDK, CDR2 SYGVNS. V shed 3 bases, J shed 8 bases, and the junction held 10 bases outside the gene matches. The CDR3 region has the DNA TGTGCCAGCAGTGACTCCGGGACAGGGACAAGCGGCTACACCTTC. It encodes CASSDSGTGTSGYTF.

V usage is TRBV11-1 and J usage is TRBJ2-6; no clear D. Deletions cut 2 bases from V and 3 bases from J, with 11 bases between. CDR1 is SGHAT and CDR2 is FQDESV in the germline V gene (reference sequence). The CDR3 is 16 amino acids. Here the CDR3 reads CASSLYGYSGANVLTF. DNA for the CDR3: TGTGCCAGCAGCTTATACGGGTATAGTGGGGCCAACGTCCTGACTTTC. Filled out from reference TRBV11-1 and TRBJ2-6, the complete variable domain reads EAEVAQSPRYKITEKSQAVAFWCDPISGHATLYWYRQILGQGPELLVQFQDESVVDDSQLPKDRFSAERLKGVDSTLKIQPAELGDSAMYLCASSLYGYSGANVLTFGAGSRLTVL.

This clone was observed a few times. This chain links TRBV5-4 with TRBJ1-2; maybe TRBD1 (6 bases). Per the germline V gene, CDR1 is SGHNT and CDR2 is YYREEE (reference sequence). The CDR3 runs to 12 residues. V lost 4 bases and J 5 bases, leaving 9 bases between the germline ends. DNA for the CDR3: TGTGCCAGCAGCCAGGACAGATATGGCTACACCTTC. This codes for CASSQDRYGYTF. Variable domain in full (rest from reference TRBV5-4 and TRBJ1-2): ETGVTQSPTHLIKTRGQQVTLRCSSQSGHNTVSWYQQALGQGPQFIFQYYREEENGRGNFPPRFSGLQFPNYSSELNVNALELDDSALYLCASSQDRYGYTFGSGTRLTVV.

This clone was seen only a few times. The V call is TRBV6-1, the J call TRBJ1-1; D is ambiguous. Trimming removed 3 bases from V and 0 bases from J, with 5 bases in between. The germline CDR1 and CDR2 sequences are MNHNS and SASEGT. CDR3 length equals 13 residues. The CDR3 loop reads CASSDQVNTEAFF. CDR3 nucleotides: TGTGCCAGCAGTGACCAGGTGAACACTGAAGCTTTCTTT.

This clone was seen only a few times. The V and J genes are TRBV19 and TRBJ1-2, with D possibly matching TRBD1 (5 bases). The length of the CDR3 is 14 residues. CDR1 LNHDA and CDR2 SQIVND come from the germline V gene (reference sequence). Deletions cut 7 bases from V and 1 base from J, with 13 bases between. CDR3 sequence: CASTDRLVNYGYTF. The CDR3 DNA is TGTGCCAGTACCGACAGACTAGTTAACTATGGCTACACCTTC.

The rearrangement uses TRBV19 and TRBJ2-1, with TRBD2 identical over 13 bases. Germline lookup yields CDR1 LNHDA and CDR2 SQIVND (reference sequence). J gave up 7 bases and V 5 bases, and 14 bases lay outside the gene matches. This CDR3 has 18 residues. CDR3 DNA sequence: TGTGCCAGTAGTCCGGGACTAGCGGGACTCCGTGCAGCAAATGAGCAGTTCTTC. It codes for CASSPGLAGLRAANEQFF.

The CDR3 loop reads CASSLLVTYGYTF. DNA for the CDR3: TGTGCCAGCAGCTTACTAGTTACCTATGGCTACACCTTC. The V call is TRBV7-2, the J call TRBJ1-2; no reliable D call. The germline V and J ends were trimmed by 2 bases and 4 bases, with 8 bases remaining between them. The CDR3 contains 13 residues. The germline V gene has CDR1 SGHTA and CDR2 FQGNSA.

This clone occurred a few times. This chain connects TRBV2 to TRBJ1-2, with 10 bases identical to TRBD1. CDR3 length equals 14 residues. The V segment lost 5 bases and the J segment 5 bases; nucleotides outside the gene matches: 5. Germline V gene data show CDR1 as SNHLY and CDR2 as FYNNEI. The CDR3 is CASSNGQGVYGYTF. CDR3 nucleotide sequence: TGTGCCAGCAGTAACGGACAGGGGGTGTATGGCTACACCTTC. Full variable domain (rest looked up from reference TRBV2 and TRBJ1-2): EPEVTQTPSHQVTQMGQEVILRCVPISNHLYFYWYRQILGQKVEFLVSFYNNEISEKSEIFDDQFSVERPDGSNFTLKIRSTKLEDSAMYFCASSNGQGVYGYTFGSGTRLTVV.

This clone was detected only a few times. This rearrangement joins TRBV21-1 to TRBJ2-7; the table's D call of TRBD1 was not tested on the DNA. TRBV21-1 is tagged as a pseudogene. The CDR3 has 15 amino acids. This chain's CDR3 is CASSLHRTISYEQYF. The CDR3 DNA sequence: TGTGCCAGCTCCCTACACAGAACGATCTCCTACGAGCAGTACTTC.

The count of this clone is one. The rearrangement uses TRBV4-3 and TRBJ2-7; 8 bases line up with TRBD2. Germline CDR1 and CDR2: LGHNA and YSLEER. This CDR3 has 16 amino acids. The ends lost 4 bases at V and 5 bases at J; junction bases unmatched: 13. CDR3 in DNA: TGCGCCAGCAGCCGAACTAGCGGAGCCCCTACTGACGAGCAGTACTTC. Translated: CASSRTSGAPTDEQYF.